Listed below are T cell receptor beta chains from one sample, sequenced in a study of cytomegalovirus exposure and HLA in healthy donors. Data came from immunoSEQ multiplex PCR; TCRdb stores just in-frame clones and leaves some out. The sample has approximately 150,000 clones, around four fifths seen once; the top ten hold around 1.3%. Sequenced material: PBMCs. These receptors all stem from a woman between 45 and 60 years old in good health and CMV-seronegative. CDR3s include the opening cysteine and the closing phenylalanine or tryptophan. Each record gives: D gene, V gene, clone size, J gene, CDR3 length, CDR3 DNA, CDR3 protein. The D gene is left open where the match is weak. For some rows the clone size is stated as once, few or many, or as a class when expanded; others skip it.

>NA|TRBV5-6|NA|TRBJ1-4|18
TGTGCCAGCAGCCTGGGGCAAAGAGGCCCTATAGGTAATGAAAAACTGTTTTTT
CASSLGQRGPIGNEKLFF
>TRBD1|TRBV6-6|few|TRBJ1-1|16
TGTGCCAGCAGTTACGGACAGGGGGGCATGAACACTGAAGCTTTCTTT
CASSYGQGGMNTEAFF
>NA|TRBV7-2|NA|TRBJ1-1|14
TGTGCCAGCAGCGAGATGGGGCTAAGCACTGAAGCTTTCTTT
CASSEMGLSTEAFF
>NA|TRBV28|NA|TRBJ1-2|15
TGTGCCAGCACCTTGTTTGCCACTTCGATGGTGGGCTACACCTTC
CASTLFATSMVGYTF
>NA|TRBV19|NA|TRBJ2-4|17
TGTGCCAGTAGTATTTTCGGGGGTCAGCGAGCCAAAAACATTCAGTACTTC
CASSIFGGQRAKNIQYF
>TRBD2|TRBV5-1|NA|TRBJ2-3|14
TGCGCCAGCAGCTTGGTGGGGGGAGGGCATACGCAGTATTTT
CASSLVGGGHTQYF
>TRBD2|TRBV7-2|NA|TRBJ2-7|17
TGTGCCAGCAGCTTAGGTAGCGGGAGTCTGAGCTCCTACGAGCAGTACTTC
CASSLGSGSLSSYEQYF
>TRBD2|TRBV5-1|NA|TRBJ2-1|17
TGCGCCAGCAGCCTTCTCCCTAGCGGTTCCCCCTACAATGAGCAGTTCTTC
CASSLLPSGSPYNEQFF
>NA|TRBV4-2|NA|TRBJ2-3|16
TGTGCCAGCAGCCAGACCTTAGCGGCCCGCACAGATACGCAGTATTTT
CASSQTLAARTDTQYF
>NA|TRBV5-6|NA|TRBJ1-1|15
TGTGCCAGCAGCTTGCGGGTAGGTGCGAACACTGAAGCTTTCTTT
CASSLRVGANTEAFF
>TRBD1|TRBV6-5|once|TRBJ2-7|14
TGTGCCAGCAGTCGAAACCGGGACAGGGATCAGCAGTACTTC
CASSRNRDRDQQYF
>NA|TRBV4-1|NA|TRBJ2-5|16
TGCGCCAGCAGCCAAGTAGGGGGGGGAGTATTAGAGACCCAGTACTTC
CASSQVGGGVLETQYF
>TRBD1|TRBV10-3|NA|TRBJ1-3|13
TGTGCCGCCCGGACAGGGGATGGAAACACCATATATTTT
CAARTGDGNTIYF
>TRBD1|TRBV28|NA|TRBJ1-4|13
TGTGCCAGCAGACAGGGGAAGGTGGAAAAACTGTTTTTT
CASRQGKVEKLFF
>NA|TRBV19|NA|TRBJ2-5|16
TGTGCCAGTAGTAATACCCCTTCCAGTTACCAAGAGACCCAGTACTTC
CASSNTPSSYQETQYF
>NA|TRBV29-1|NA|TRBJ2-3|14
TGCAGCGTTGAAGCTAGACGAGGGACAGATACGCAGTATTTT
CSVEARRGTDTQYF
>NA|TRBV11-2|NA|TRBJ2-1|15
TGTGCCAGCAGCTGGGGGAGGAGCTCCTACAATGAGCAGTTCTTC
CASSWGRSSYNEQFF
>NA|TRBV6-5|once|TRBJ2-2|16
TGTGCCAGCAGTTACTCGGGGCACCCGAACACCGGGGAGCTGTTTTTT
CASSYSGHPNTGELFF
>TRBD1|TRBV6-1|NA|TRBJ2-7|15
TGTGCCAGCAGAGCTCGGGACAGGGGATCCTACGAGCAGTACTTC
CASRARDRGSYEQYF
>NA|TRBV2|NA|TRBJ1-1|13
TGTGCCAGCAGTGTACAGGGAAACACTGAAGCTTTCTTT
CASSVQGNTEAFF
>TRBD2|TRBV27|NA|TRBJ2-7|14
TGTGCCAGCAGTTTACGGGAGGGCCGCTACGAGCAGTACTTC
CASSLREGRYEQYF
>TRBD1|TRBV9|NA|TRBJ2-3|14
TGTGCCAGCAGCGGGGACAGTAGCACAGATACGCAGTATTTT
CASSGDSSTDTQYF
>TRBD1|TRBV19|NA|TRBJ1-4|14
TGTGCCAGTAGTGACAGGGGGCGCAATGAAAAACTGTTTTTT
CASSDRGRNEKLFF
>TRBD2|TRBV6-5|NA|TRBJ2-4|14
TGTGCCAGCAGTAAGGGACTAGCGGGGGGGCCTTTTCACTTC
CASSKGLAGGPFHF
>TRBD1|TRBV14|NA|TRBJ1-1|14
TGTGCCAGCAGCCAGTTGGGCGGACAGGTCGAAGCTTTCTTT
CASSQLGGQVEAFF
>TRBD1|TRBV6-1|NA|TRBJ2-7|14
TGTGCCAGCAGTGGCGGACAGGGGGGCTACGAGCAGTACTTC
CASSGGQGGYEQYF
>NA|TRBV11-2|few|TRBJ2-7|15
TGTGCCAGCAGCCGGGTAAAGACAGGAATCTACGAGCAGTACTTC
CASSRVKTGIYEQYF
>TRBD1|TRBV6-5|NA|TRBJ2-7|15
TGTGCCAGCAGTTACACCGGACAGGGAAGCTACGAGCAGTACTTC
CASSYTGQGSYEQYF